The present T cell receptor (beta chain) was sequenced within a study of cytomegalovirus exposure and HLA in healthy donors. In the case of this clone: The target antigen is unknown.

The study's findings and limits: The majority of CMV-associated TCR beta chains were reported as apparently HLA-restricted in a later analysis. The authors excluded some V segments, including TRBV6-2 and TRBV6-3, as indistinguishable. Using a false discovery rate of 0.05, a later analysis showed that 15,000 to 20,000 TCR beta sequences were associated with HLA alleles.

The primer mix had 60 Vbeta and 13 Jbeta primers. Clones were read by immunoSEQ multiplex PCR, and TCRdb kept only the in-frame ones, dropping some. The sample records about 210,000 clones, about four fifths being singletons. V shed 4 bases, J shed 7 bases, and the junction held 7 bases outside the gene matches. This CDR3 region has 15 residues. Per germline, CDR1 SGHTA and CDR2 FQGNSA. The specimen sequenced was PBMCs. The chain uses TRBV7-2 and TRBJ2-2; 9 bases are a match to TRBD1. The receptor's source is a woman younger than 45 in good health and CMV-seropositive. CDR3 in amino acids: CASSSGTGSNGELFF. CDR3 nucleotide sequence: TGTGCCAGCAGCTCGGGGACAGGGAGTAACGGGGAGCTGTTTTTT.